Sequencing of this TCR beta chain was carried out in a study of blood T cell repertoires in COVID-19. Study at large: The origin of the acute and convalescent COVID-19 samples was the United States, Italy and Spain. T cells, B-cell-depleted T cells, or PBMCs provided the cDNA or gDNA that served as material.

Trimming pared 2 bases from V and 4 bases from J, leaving 11 bases between. This CDR3 is 15 amino acids long. The V gene's germline CDR1 is MNHEY and CDR2 SMNVEV (reference sequence). Followed longitudinally, the Seattle patients had been enrolled during active infection. In the authors' methods: Reference gene primer amplification gave nucleated cell count estimates. Some clones are missing from TCRdb's copy, which holds only in-frame ones; the method was immunoSEQ multiplex PCR. V, J and clone size are taken as reported in that table, and D and trimming were inferred from the DNA itself. The table includes about 370,000 clones, roughly 90% detected once.

The sequence was collected from a woman under 40 with COVID-19, enrolled during active disease. The rearrangement joins TRBV27 to TRBJ2-2; possible D gene TRBD1, 6 bases. The sample was peripheral blood. DNA for the CDR3: TGTGCCAGCAGTTTACGGCAGGGGATCACCGGGGAGCTGTTTTTT. This sequence encodes CASSLRQGITGELFF.